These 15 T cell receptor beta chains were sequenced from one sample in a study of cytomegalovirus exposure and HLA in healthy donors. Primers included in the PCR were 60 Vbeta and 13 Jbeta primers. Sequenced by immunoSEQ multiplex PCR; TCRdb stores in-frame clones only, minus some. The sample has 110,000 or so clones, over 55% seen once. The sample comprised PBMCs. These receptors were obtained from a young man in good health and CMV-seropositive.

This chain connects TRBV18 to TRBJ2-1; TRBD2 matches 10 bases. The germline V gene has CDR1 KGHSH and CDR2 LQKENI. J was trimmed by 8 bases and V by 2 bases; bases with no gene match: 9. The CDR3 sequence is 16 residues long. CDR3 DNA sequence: TGTGCCAGCTCACCAGCCCAGCGGGGGGGCTGGGATGAGCAGTTCTTC. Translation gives CASSPAQRGGWDEQFF.

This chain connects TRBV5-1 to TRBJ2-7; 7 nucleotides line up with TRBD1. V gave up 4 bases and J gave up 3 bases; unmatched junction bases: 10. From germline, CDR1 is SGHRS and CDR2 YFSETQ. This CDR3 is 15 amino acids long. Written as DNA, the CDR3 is TGCGCCAGCAGCCCGGGGCAGGGGGTTTTCTACGAGCAGTACTTC. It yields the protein CASSPGQGVFYEQYF.

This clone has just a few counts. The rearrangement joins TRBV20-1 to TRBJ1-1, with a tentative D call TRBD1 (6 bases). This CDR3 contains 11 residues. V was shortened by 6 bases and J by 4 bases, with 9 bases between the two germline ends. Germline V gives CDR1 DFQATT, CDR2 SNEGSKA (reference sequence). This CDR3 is CSARTATEAFF. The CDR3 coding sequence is TGCAGTGCGAGGACAGCCACTGAAGCTTTCTTT.

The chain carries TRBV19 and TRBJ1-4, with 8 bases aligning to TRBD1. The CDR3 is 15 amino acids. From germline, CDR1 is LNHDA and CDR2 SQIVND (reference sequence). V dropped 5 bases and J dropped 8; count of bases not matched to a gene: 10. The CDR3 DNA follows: TGTGCCAGTAGTTCCTCAGGGGGCCGGGGGGAAAAACTGTTTTTT. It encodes CASSSSGGRGEKLFF.

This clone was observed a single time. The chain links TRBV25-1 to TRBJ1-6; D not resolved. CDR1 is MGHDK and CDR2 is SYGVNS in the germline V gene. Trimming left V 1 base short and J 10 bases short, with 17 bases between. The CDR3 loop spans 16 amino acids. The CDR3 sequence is CASSESLRSISSPLHF. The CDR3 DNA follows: TGTGCCAGCAGTGAATCCTTGCGGAGCATCAGCTCACCCCTCCACTTT.

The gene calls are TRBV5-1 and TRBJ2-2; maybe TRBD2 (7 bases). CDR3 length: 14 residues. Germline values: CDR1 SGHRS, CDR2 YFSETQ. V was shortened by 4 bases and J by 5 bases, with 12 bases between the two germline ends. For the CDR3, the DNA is TGCGCCAGCAGCCTGGAGGGGGGGACCGGGGAGCTGTTTTTT. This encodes CASSLEGGTGELFF.

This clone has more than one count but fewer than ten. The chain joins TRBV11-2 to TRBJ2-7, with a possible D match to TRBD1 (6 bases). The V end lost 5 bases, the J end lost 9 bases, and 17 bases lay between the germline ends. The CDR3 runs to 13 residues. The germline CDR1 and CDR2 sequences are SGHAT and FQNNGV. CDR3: CASSPADSQGQYV. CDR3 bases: TGTGCCAGCAGCCCAGCCGACTCACAGGGGCAGTACGTC.

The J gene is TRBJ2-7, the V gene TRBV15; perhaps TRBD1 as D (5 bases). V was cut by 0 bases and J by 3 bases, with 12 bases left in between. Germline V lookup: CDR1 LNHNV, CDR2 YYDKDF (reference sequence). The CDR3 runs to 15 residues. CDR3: CATSRDVTADYEQYF. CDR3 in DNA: TGTGCCACCAGCAGAGATGTGACAGCAGACTACGAGCAGTACTTC.

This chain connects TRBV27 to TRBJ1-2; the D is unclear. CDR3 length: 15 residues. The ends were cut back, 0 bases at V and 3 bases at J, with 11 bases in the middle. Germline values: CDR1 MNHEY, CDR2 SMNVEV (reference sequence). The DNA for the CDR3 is TGTGCCAGCAGTTTATCTCCCCCGGGGTACTATGGCTACACCTTC. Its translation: CASSLSPPGYYGYTF.

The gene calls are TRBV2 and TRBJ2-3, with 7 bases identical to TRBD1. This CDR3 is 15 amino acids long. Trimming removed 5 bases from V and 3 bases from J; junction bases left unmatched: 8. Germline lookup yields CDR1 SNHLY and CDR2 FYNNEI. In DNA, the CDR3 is TGTGCCAGCAGTCTACAGGGGATCGGTACAGATACGCAGTATTTT. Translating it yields CASSLQGIGTDTQYF. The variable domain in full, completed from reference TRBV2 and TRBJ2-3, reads EPEVTQTPSHQVTQMGQEVILRCVPISNHLYFYWYRQILGQKVEFLVSFYNNEISEKSEIFDDQFSVERPDGSNFTLKIRSTKLEDSAMYFCASSLQGIGTDTQYFGPGTRLTVL.

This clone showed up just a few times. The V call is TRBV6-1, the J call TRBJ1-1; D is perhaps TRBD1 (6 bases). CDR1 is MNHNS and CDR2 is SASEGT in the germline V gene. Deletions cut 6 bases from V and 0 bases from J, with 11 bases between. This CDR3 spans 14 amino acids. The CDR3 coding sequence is TGTGCCAGCAGCAGGACAGCCTTGAACACTGAAGCTTTCTTT. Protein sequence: CASSRTALNTEAFF.

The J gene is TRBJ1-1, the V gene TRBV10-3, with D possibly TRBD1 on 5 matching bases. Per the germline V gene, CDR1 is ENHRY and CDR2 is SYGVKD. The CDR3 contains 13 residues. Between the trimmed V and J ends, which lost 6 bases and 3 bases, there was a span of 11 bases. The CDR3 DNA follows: TGTGCCATCAGACATCAGGGTCACACTGAAGCTTTCTTT. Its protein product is CAIRHQGHTEAFF.

The CDR3 spells CASTHRLQETQYF. CDR3 in DNA: TGTGCCAGCACGCACAGGTTGCAAGAGACCCAGTACTTC. The V call is TRBV28, the J call TRBJ2-5, with a possible D match to TRBD1 (5 bases). The CDR3 totals 13 residues. Trimming left V 7 bases short and J 2 bases short, with 11 bases between. The germline gives CDR1 MDHEN, CDR2 SYDVKM.

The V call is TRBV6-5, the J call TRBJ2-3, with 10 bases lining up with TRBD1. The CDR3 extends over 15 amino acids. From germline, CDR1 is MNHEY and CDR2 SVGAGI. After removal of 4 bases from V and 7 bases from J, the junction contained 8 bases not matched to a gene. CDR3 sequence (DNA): TGTGCCAGCAGTTCGGACAGGGGGATGGAGAATACGCAGTATTTT. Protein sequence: CASSSDRGMENTQYF.

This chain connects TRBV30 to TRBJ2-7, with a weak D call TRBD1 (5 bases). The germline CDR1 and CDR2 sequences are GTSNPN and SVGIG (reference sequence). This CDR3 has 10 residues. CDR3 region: CSQVGYEQYV. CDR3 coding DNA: TGCTCACAGGTGGGCTACGAGCAGTACGTC.